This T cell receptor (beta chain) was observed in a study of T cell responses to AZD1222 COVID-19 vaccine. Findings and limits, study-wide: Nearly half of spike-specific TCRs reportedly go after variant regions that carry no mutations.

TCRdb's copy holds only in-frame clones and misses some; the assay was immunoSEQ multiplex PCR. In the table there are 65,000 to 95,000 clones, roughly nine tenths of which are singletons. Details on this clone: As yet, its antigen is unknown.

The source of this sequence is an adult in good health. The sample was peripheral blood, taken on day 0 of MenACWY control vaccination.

The CDR3 region is CASSQDPTGLLEETQYF. The CDR3 region has the DNA TGCGCCAGCAGCCAAGACCCGACAGGGCTCTTGGAAGAGACCCAGTACTTC. This chain connects TRBV4-1 to TRBJ2-5, with 7 positions matching TRBD1. The trim removed 0 bases at V and 3 bases at J, leaving 10 bases unmatched. This CDR3 is built from 17 residues. Germline CDR1 and CDR2: MGHRA and YSYEKL.